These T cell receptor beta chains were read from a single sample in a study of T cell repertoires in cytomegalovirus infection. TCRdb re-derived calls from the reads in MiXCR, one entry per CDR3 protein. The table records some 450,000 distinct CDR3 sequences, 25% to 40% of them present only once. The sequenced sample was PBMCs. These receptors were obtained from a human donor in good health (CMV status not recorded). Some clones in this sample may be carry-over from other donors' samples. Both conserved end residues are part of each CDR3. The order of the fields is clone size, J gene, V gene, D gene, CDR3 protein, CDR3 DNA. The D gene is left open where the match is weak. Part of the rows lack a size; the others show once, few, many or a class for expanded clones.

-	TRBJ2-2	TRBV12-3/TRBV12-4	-	CASSFTGLAELFF	TGTGCCAGCAGTTTTACAGGGCTGGCGGAGCTGTTTTTT
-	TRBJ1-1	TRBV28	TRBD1	CASSFDPQGAGTEAFF	TGTGCCAGCAGTTTCGACCCGCAGGGGGCTGGCACTGAAGCTTTCTTT
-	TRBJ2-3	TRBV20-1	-	CSARRDGGTDTQYF	TGCAGTGCTAGACGGGACGGGGGCACAGATACGCAGTATTTT
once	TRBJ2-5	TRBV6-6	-	CATEGRLQETQYF	TGTGCCACGGAGGGACGGCTGCAAGAGACCCAGTACTTC
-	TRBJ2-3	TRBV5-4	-	CASTRRGTDTQYF	TGTGCCAGCACCCGGAGGGGCACAGATACGCAGTATTTT
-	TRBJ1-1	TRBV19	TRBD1	CASSKAQGISYAEAFF	TGTGCCAGTAGTAAGGCACAGGGGATCTCTTACGCTGAAGCTTTCTTT
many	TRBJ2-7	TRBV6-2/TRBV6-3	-	CASSYRASYEQYF	TGTGCCAGCAGTTACAGGGCTTCCTACGAGCAGTACTTC
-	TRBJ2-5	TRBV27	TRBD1	CASSTPSGTGGRVTQYF	TGTGCCAGCAGTACGCCCTCCGGGACAGGGGGCCGAGTGACCCAGTACTTC
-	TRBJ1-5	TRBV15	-	CATSRDEGYSNQPQHF	TGTGCCACCAGCAGAGATGAGGGCTATAGCAATCAGCCCCAGCATTTT
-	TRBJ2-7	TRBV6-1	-	CASSYPGDKTYEQYF	TGTGCCAGCAGTTACCCTGGGGACAAGACCTACGAGCAGTACTTC
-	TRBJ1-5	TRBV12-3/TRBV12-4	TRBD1	CASRRQGNGQPQHF	TGTGCCAGCAGAAGACAGGGAAACGGTCAGCCCCAGCATTTT
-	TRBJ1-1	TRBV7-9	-	CASSLGQPLQTEAFF	TGTGCCAGCAGCTTAGGACAGCCTCTGCAGACTGAAGCTTTCTTT
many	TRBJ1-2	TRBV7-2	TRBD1	CASSPRQGGDGYTF	TGTGCCAGCAGCCCCCGACAGGGGGGGGATGGCTACACCTTC
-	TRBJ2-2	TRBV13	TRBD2	CASSSRGAGELFF	TGTGCCAGCAGCTCGCGGGGGGCCGGGGAGCTGTTTTTT
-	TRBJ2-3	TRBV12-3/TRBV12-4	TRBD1	CASSYSTGGTDTQYF	TGTGCCAGCAGTTACTCGACAGGGGGCACAGATACGCAGTATTTT
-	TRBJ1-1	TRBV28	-	CASTLATRMNTEAFF	TGTGCCAGCACCCTCGCGACGCGAATGAACACTGAAGCTTTCTTT
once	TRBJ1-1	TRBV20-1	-	CSAPTSGDTEAFF	TGCAGTGCCCCGACTAGCGGGGACACTGAAGCTTTCTTT
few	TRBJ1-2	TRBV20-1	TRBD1	CSATRDRGGLSYGYTF	TGCAGTGCCACGCGGGACAGGGGAGGATTAAGCTATGGCTACACCTTC
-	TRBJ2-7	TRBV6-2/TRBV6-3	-	CASSIIYEQYF	TGTGCCAGCAGTATTATCTACGAGCAGTACTTC
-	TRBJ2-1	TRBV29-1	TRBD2	CSVEGLAGYNEQFF	TGCAGCGTTGAAGGGCTAGCGGGGTACAATGAGCAGTTCTTC
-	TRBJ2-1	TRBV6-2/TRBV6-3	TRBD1	CASRDRAYNEQFF	TGTGCCAGCAGGGACAGGGCGTACAATGAGCAGTTCTTC
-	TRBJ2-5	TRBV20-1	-	CSAKDRRRETQYF	TGCAGTGCTAAGGACCGTCGAAGGGAGACCCAGTACTTC
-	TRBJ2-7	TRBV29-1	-	CSVGGDPQYF	TGCAGCGTTGGGGGGGACCCGCAGTACTTC
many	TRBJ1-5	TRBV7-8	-	CASSLAVNSNQPQHF	TGTGCCAGCAGCTTAGCGGTAAATAGCAATCAGCCCCAGCATTTT
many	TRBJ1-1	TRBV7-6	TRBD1	CASSPTPGQRLNTEAFF	TGTGCCAGCAGTCCCACCCCGGGACAGCGCCTGAACACTGAAGCTTTCTTT
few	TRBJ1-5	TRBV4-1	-	CASSQERGTGRNQPQHF	TGCGCCAGCAGCCAAGAACGGGGAACAGGGCGCAATCAGCCCCAGCATTTT
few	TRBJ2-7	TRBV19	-	CASSIQGFPAGEQYF	TGTGCCAGTAGCATACAGGGTTTCCCTGCGGGAGAGCAGTACTTC
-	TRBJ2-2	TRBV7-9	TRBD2	CASRGTSGKSNTGELFF	TGTGCCAGCAGGGGGACTAGCGGGAAATCGAACACCGGGGAGCTGTTTTTT
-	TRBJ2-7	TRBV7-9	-	CASSYGGRTYEQYF	TGTGCCAGCAGCTATGGAGGACGGACCTACGAGCAGTACTTC
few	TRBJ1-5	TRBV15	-	CATSKSGQRSNQPQHF	TGTGCCACCAGCAAGTCGGGGCAAAGAAGCAATCAGCCCCAGCATTTT
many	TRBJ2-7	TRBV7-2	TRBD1	CASSLVLVGQGFHEQYF	TGTGCCAGCAGCTTAGTTCTTGTGGGACAGGGTTTCCACGAGCAGTACTTC
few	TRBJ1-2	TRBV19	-	CASLNDWGDGYTF	TGTGCCAGCCTAAATGACTGGGGGGATGGCTACACCTTC
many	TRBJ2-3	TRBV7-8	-	CASNADDHFRADTQYF	TGTGCCAGCAACGCAGACGACCACTTTAGGGCAGATACGCAGTATTTT
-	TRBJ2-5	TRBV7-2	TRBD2	CASSLSRAGGGETQYF	TGTGCCAGCAGCCTTAGTCGGGCGGGGGGGGGTGAGACCCAGTACTTC
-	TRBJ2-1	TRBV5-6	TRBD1	CASSSRTGSRNEQFF	TGTGCCAGCAGCTCTAGGACAGGGTCCCGCAATGAGCAGTTCTTC
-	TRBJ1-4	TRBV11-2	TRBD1	CASSSTGTGNEKLFF	TGTGCCAGCAGCTCAACCGGGACAGGAAATGAAAAACTGTTTTTT
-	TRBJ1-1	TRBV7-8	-	CASSLAGQLNTEALF	TGTGCCAGCAGCTTAGCGGGACAACTGAACACTGAAGCTTTATTC
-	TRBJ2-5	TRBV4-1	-	CAQQGHPGSQETQYF	TGCGCCCAGCAGGGACACCCGGGCTCACAAGAGACCCAGTACTTC
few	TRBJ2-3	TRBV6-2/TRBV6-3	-	CASSTSGTLQYF	TGTGCCAGCAGTACGAGTGGGACCTTGCAGTATTTT
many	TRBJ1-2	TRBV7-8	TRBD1	CASRSAGTGNYGYTF	TGTGCCAGCAGATCCGCCGGGACAGGGAACTATGGCTACACCTTC
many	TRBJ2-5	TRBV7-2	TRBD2	CASSFGLATETQYF	TGTGCCAGCAGCTTCGGACTAGCGACTGAGACCCAGTACTTC
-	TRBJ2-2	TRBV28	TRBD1	CASSSPGRTGGGGTGELFF	TGTGCCAGCAGTTCGCCCGGCCGGACAGGGGGCGGTGGCACCGGGGAGCTGTTTTTT